The entry below gives a single TCR beta chain sequence along with its context. Its specificity is unknown. Time point given: baseline pretreatment blood. Specified treatment: 15 Gy SBRT to primary tumor, nephrectomy 4 weeks later. Produced via immunoSEQ multiplex PCR; TCRdb's table is partial and in-frame only. The sample holds approximately 110,000 clones; roughly 80% are singletons and the top ten take about 3%. The sample comes from a study of radiation and T cells in renal cell carcinoma. Findings and caveats of the study: From baseline, blood top tumor clonotypes peaked at 2 weeks post-radiation.

The V end lost 0 bases, the J end lost 3 bases, and 13 bases lay between the germline ends. The germline V gene has CDR1 SGHKS and CDR2 YYEKEE (reference sequence). The CDR3 runs 15 residues. The V call is TRBV5-5, the J call TRBJ2-7; D possibly corresponds to TRBD2 (5 bases). The clonotype was recovered from a woman aged 60-75 years with renal cell carcinoma. Source: blood, taken from a patient whose treatment included radiotherapy and nephrectomy. The CDR3 nucleotides are TGTGCCAGCAGCTTGGCGGGGAAACTAGTCTACGAGCAGTACTTC. Translated: CASSLAGKLVYEQYF.